The 21 T cell receptor beta chains listed next were all sequenced from one sample in a study of blood T cell repertoires in COVID-19. Using immunoSEQ multiplex PCR, the repertoire was profiled, and TCRdb retains in-frame clones only, with some absent. The table shows about 100,000 clones, with about 80% occurring only once. The sequencing sample was made of peripheral blood. The receptors stem from a woman aged 70-85 years with acute or convalescent COVID-19.

This chain connects TRBV6-6 to TRBJ1-6; 11 nucleotides match TRBD1. The germline CDR1 and CDR2 sequences are MNHNY and SVGAGI (reference sequence). The CDR3 consists of 14 residues. Trimming took 6 bases from V and 9 from J; bases not matched to a gene: 4. CDR3 bases: TGTGCCAGCAGGTGGGACAGGGGGAGTTCACCCCTCCACTTT. This sequence encodes CASRWDRGSSPLHF.

This chain uses TRBV28 with TRBJ1-3; weak D call: TRBD1 (6 bases). Germline CDR1 is MDHEN and CDR2 is SYDVKM. The CDR3 runs 17 residues. Between the trimmed V and J ends, which lost 2 bases and 3 bases, there was a span of 17 bases. DNA of the CDR3: TGTGCCAGCAGTTTAGGGGGGGGCGGGCGAATTGGAAACACCATATATTTT. It translates to CASSLGGGGRIGNTIYF.

The V call is TRBV12-3 or TRBV12-4, the J call TRBJ1-1; the D is unclear. V was shortened by 3 bases and J by 12 bases, with 8 bases between the two germline ends. The CDR3 has 10 amino acids. The CDR3 reads CASSLARTFF. CDR3 DNA: TGTGCCAGCAGTTTGGCCAGAACTTTCTTT.

This rearrangement joins TRBV7-2 to TRBJ1-5, with TRBD1 matching over 7 bases. CDR3 length: 15 amino acids. CDR1 is SGHTA and CDR2 is FQGNSA in the germline V gene. V lost 6 bases, J lost 5 bases, and 10 bases stayed unmatched. The DNA of the CDR3 is TGTGCCAGCAGTACTCGGAGGGGGCCAGATCAGCCCCAGCATTTT. It yields the protein CASSTRRGPDQPQHF. The variable domain in full, completed from reference TRBV7-2 and TRBJ1-5, reads GAGVSQSPSNKVTEKGKDVELRCDPISGHTALYWYRQSLGQGLEFLIYFQGNSAPDKSGLPSDRFSAERTGGSVSTLTIQRTQQEDSAVYLCASSTRRGPDQPQHFGDGTRLSIL.

This rearrangement joins TRBV6-1 to TRBJ1-1; 9 nucleotides line up with TRBD1. Germline CDR1 is MNHNS and CDR2 is SASEGT. V gave up 0 bases and J gave up 7 bases; unmatched junction bases: 3. The CDR3 has 14 amino acids. In DNA form, the CDR3 reads TGTGCCAGCAGTGAAGCGCTGACAGGGGGTGAAGCTTTCTTT. It codes for CASSEALTGGEAFF.

In this sample, this clone turned up a few times. This chain uses TRBV7-2 with TRBJ2-1, with D hard to call. This CDR3 is built from 13 residues. Trimming shortened V by 4 bases and J by 6 bases, and 10 bases separated the two germline ends. Germline loops: CDR1 SGHTA, CDR2 FQGNSA. CDR3 loop: CASSSGPPNEQFF. The CDR3, as DNA: TGTGCCAGCAGCTCCGGTCCTCCCAATGAGCAGTTCTTC.

This clone was counted between two and nine times. This chain uses TRBV7-9 with TRBJ2-1; D is undetermined. This CDR3 contains 12 residues. Trimming took 5 bases from V and 8 from J, leaving 10 bases between them. Germline CDR1 is SEHNR and CDR2 is FQNEAQ (reference sequence). DNA for the CDR3: TGTGCCAGCAGCGGCGTTGGGCATGAGCAGTTCTTC. It specifies CASSGVGHEQFF.

The chain couples TRBV5-4 to TRBJ2-5, with D perhaps matching TRBD1 (6 bases). The ends were cut back, 4 bases at V and 5 bases at J, with 15 bases in the middle. Germline V gives CDR1 SGHNT, CDR2 YYREEE (reference sequence). The CDR3 consists of 14 residues. CDR3 nucleotides: TGTGCCAGCAGCCCAAACAGGGTTGGGGAGACCCAGTACTTC. This sequence encodes CASSPNRVGETQYF.

The chain uses TRBV19 and TRBJ2-5, with D unresolved. The germline V gene has CDR1 LNHDA and CDR2 SQIVND (reference sequence). Trimming shortened V by 5 bases and J by 1 base, and 14 bases separated the two germline ends. The CDR3 is 15 amino acids. Here the CDR3 reads CASSSRHLSQETQYF. DNA for the CDR3: TGTGCCAGTAGTTCGCGGCACCTATCCCAAGAGACCCAGTACTTC.

V is TRBV6-2 or TRBV6-3 and J is TRBJ2-7; 12 bases agree with TRBD1. CDR1 and CDR2 from the germline V gene are MNHEY and SVGEGT. With V trimmed by 6 bases and J by 5 bases, 8 bases remained unmatched. CDR3 length: 15 amino acids. CDR3 amino acids: CASSSPGTGGDEQYV. CDR3 in DNA: TGTGCCAGCAGCTCTCCCGGGACAGGGGGCGACGAGCAGTACGTC.

The V call is TRBV7-9, the J call TRBJ1-1; 8 bases are a match to TRBD1. Losses at the gene ends were 0 bases for V and 0 bases for J; bases not matched to a gene: 0. Germline CDR1 SEHNR, CDR2 FQNEAQ (reference sequence). This CDR3 has 15 amino acids. CDR3 sequence: CASSLATGVNTEAFF. The CDR3 coding sequence is TGTGCCAGCAGCTTAGCGACAGGGGTGAACACTGAAGCTTTCTTT.

CDR3 loop: CASSSGGSYREFEKLFF. The CDR3 nucleotides read TGTGCCAGCAGTTCCGGAGGGAGTTATAGAGAGTTCGAAAAACTGTTTTTT. The chain couples TRBV5-6 to TRBJ1-4; D ambiguous. The CDR3 is 17 residues long. Germline CDR1 and CDR2: SGHDT and YYEEEE. The V gene lost 5 bases and the J gene lost 8 bases, with 25 bases spanning the gap. The full variable domain, rest sourced from reference TRBV5-6 and TRBJ1-4, is DAGVTQSPTHLIKTRGQQVTLRCSPKSGHDTVSWYQQALGQGPQFIFQYYEEEERQRGNFPDRFSGHQFPNYSSELNVNALLLGDSALYLCASSSGGSYREFEKLFFGSGTQLSVL.

This sequence joins TRBV5-6 and TRBJ2-6; possible D gene TRBD2, 5 bases. The ends were cut back, 2 bases at V and 1 base at J, with 7 bases in the middle. Germline values: CDR1 SGHDT, CDR2 YYEEEE. CDR3 length: 15 amino acids. The CDR3 coding sequence is TGTGCCAGCAGCTTCGAGGGTTCTGGGGCCAACGTCCTGACTTTC. Translated: CASSFEGSGANVLTF.

This clone was observed once. The chain joins TRBV3-1 (or the pseudogene TRBV3-2) to TRBJ2-7; tentatively, D is TRBD2 (5 bases). V was shortened by 0 bases and J by 1 base, with 10 bases between the two germline ends. Germline CDR1 reads LGHDT; CDR2 reads YNNKEL (reference sequence). This CDR3 is built from 15 residues. The CDR3, as DNA: TGTGCCAGCAGCCAAGATTTAGGACTTTCCTACGAGCAGTACTTC. Amino acid sequence: CASSQDLGLSYEQYF.

The chain uses TRBV19 and TRBJ1-5; 9 nucleotides line up with TRBD1. V gave up 5 bases and J gave up 11 bases; unmatched junction bases: 7. Per germline, CDR1 LNHDA and CDR2 SQIVND (reference sequence). The CDR3 extends over 13 amino acids. This chain's CDR3 is CASSEDRGKTQHF. The DNA for the CDR3 is TGTGCCAGTAGTGAGGACAGGGGAAAGACCCAGCATTTT.

The rearrangement links TRBV9 to TRBJ2-2; 11 bases are a match to TRBD2. V was pared by 1 base and J by 2 bases, with 4 bases of the junction left unmatched. Germline assignment: CDR1 SGDLS and CDR2 YYNGEE. The CDR3 is 17 amino acids. In nucleotides, the CDR3 is TGTGCCAGCAGCGTACTAGCGGGGGGAATAAACACCGGGGAGCTGTTTTTT. This gives the protein CASSVLAGGINTGELFF.

The chain combines TRBV9 with TRBJ2-2, with D possibly being TRBD2 (6 bases). Trimming left V 0 bases short and J 5 bases short, with 14 bases between. This CDR3 contains 16 residues. The germline CDR1 and CDR2 sequences are SGDLS and YYNGEE. The CDR3 nucleotides are TGTGCCAGCAGCGTAGGCGGCGGGGAATTGACCGGGGAGCTGTTTTTT. Translation gives CASSVGGGELTGELFF.

V usage is TRBV19 and J usage is TRBJ1-2; 9 bases align to TRBD1. Germline trimming cut 8 bases from V and 8 bases from J; bases unmatched to any gene: 6. The germline V gene encodes CDR1 LNHDA and CDR2 SQIVND (reference sequence). CDR3 size: 12 residues. CDR3 sequence: CASAGTGRGYTF. In DNA form, the CDR3 reads TGTGCCAGTGCCGGGACAGGGAGAGGCTACACCTTC.

V is TRBV7-3 and J is TRBJ2-3, with D possibly being TRBD1 (6 bases). Germline CDR1 reads SGHTA; CDR2 reads FQGTGA. V was clipped by 4 bases and J by 0 bases, with 11 bases between them. The CDR3 is 15 amino acids. CDR3 in amino acids: CASSSGGLSTDTQYF. In nucleotides, the CDR3 is TGTGCCAGCAGCTCTGGGGGCCTGAGCACAGATACGCAGTATTTT.

A few counts support this clone. The chain has TRBV7-6 and TRBJ1-1; 7 bases line up with TRBD1. This CDR3 has 12 amino acids. Germline-derived CDR1 and CDR2 are SGHVS and FNYEAQ. V lost 4 bases to trimming and J lost 9 bases; unmatched junction nucleotides: 5. Written as DNA, the CDR3 is TGTGCCAGCAGCTCTGAACAGGGGCAAGCTTTCTTT. Protein sequence: CASSSEQGQAFF.

The V gene is TRBV7-2, the J gene TRBJ1-1, with D tentatively TRBD1 (5 bases). This CDR3 is 15 amino acids long. V lost 8 bases, J lost 0 bases, and 16 bases lay in between. Germline loops: CDR1 SGHTA, CDR2 FQGNSA. The CDR3 protein is CASAPSGGMNTEAFF. The DNA of the CDR3 is TGTGCCAGCGCCCCCTCGGGGGGTATGAACACTGAAGCTTTCTTT.